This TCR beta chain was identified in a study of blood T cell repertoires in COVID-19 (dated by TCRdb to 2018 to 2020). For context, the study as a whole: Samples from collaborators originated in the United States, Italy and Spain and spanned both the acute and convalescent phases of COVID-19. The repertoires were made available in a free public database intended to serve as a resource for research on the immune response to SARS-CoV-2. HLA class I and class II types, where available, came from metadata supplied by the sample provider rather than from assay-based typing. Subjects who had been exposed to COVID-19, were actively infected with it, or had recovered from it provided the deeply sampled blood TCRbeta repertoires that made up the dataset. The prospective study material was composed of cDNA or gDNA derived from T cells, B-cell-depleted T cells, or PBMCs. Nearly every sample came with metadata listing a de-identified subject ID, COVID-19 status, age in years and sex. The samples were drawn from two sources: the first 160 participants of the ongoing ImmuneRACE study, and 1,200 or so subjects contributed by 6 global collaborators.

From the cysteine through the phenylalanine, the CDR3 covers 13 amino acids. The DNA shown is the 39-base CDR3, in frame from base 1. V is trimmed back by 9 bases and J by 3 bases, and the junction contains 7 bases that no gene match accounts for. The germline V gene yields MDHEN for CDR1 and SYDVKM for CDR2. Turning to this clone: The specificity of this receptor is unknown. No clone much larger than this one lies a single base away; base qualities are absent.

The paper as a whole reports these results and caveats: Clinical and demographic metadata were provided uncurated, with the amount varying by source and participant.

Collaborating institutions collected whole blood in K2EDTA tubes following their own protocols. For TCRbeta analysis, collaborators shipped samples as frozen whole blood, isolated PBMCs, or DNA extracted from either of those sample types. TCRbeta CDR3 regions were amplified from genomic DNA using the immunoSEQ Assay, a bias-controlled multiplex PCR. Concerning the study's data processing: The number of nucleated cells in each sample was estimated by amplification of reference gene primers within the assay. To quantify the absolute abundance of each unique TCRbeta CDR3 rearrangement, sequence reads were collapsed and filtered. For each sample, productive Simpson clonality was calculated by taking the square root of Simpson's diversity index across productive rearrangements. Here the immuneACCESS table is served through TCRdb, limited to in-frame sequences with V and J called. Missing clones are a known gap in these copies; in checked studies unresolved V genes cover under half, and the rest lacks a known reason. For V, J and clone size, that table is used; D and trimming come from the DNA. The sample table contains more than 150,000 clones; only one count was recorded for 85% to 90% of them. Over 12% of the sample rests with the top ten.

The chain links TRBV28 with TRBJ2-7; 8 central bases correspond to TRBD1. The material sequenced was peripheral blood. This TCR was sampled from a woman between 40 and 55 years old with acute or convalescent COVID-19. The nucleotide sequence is TGTGCCAGTGAGGACAGGGTGTACTACGAGCAGTACTTC. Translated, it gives CASEDRVYYEQYF.